Each of the 16 T cell receptor beta chains below was sequenced from the same sample in a study of blood T cell repertoires in COVID-19. The table came from immunoSEQ multiplex PCR; TCRdb's copy has only in-frame clones and leaves some out. The sample shows approximately 270,000 clones, approximately 85% of them seen only once. The sample was PBMCs or T cells enriched from blood (not recorded which). All receptors come from a woman in her fifties or sixties who had recovered from COVID-19.

The chain employs TRBV3-1 (or the pseudogene TRBV3-2) and TRBJ1-4; perhaps TRBD1 as D (5 bases). Germline V gene lookup returns CDR1 LGHDT and CDR2 YNNKEL (reference sequence). Trimming removed 1 base at V and 7 bases at J, with 10 bases between. The CDR3 is 14 amino acids. This CDR3 is CASSQAGRGEKLFF. CDR3 coding DNA: TGTGCCAGCAGCCAAGCCGGGAGGGGTGAAAAACTGTTTTTT.

V gene TRBV5-1 combines with J gene TRBJ2-1, with D possibly TRBD2 on 6 matching bases. This CDR3 spans 19 amino acids. Germline loops: CDR1 SGHRS, CDR2 YFSETQ. Trimming left V 5 bases short and J 0 bases short, with 24 bases between. The CDR3 nucleotides read TGCGCCAGCAGAGCCGCGGCCGGCGGAGGGACGATCTCCTACAATGAGCAGTTCTTC. Translated: CASRAAAGGGTISYNEQFF.

The chain recombines TRBV28 with TRBJ2-5, with 7 bases lining up with TRBD2. V was clipped by 2 bases and J by 5 bases; unmatched bases: 8. This CDR3 is 15 amino acids long. Germline CDR1 is MDHEN and CDR2 is SYDVKM. CDR3: CASSLAGEGGETQYF. In nucleotides, the CDR3 is TGTGCCAGCAGTTTAGCTGGGGAGGGAGGGGAGACCCAGTACTTC.

The CDR3 is CAIRERTRVTEAFF. The CDR3 DNA reads TGTGCCATCAGAGAAAGGACACGAGTCACTGAAGCTTTCTTT. The chain joins TRBV10-3 to TRBJ1-1; D may be TRBD1 (5 bases). Germline loops: CDR1 ENHRY, CDR2 SYGVKD. Trimming left V 6 bases short and J 4 bases short, with 15 bases between. This CDR3 spans 14 amino acids.

The V and J genes are TRBV7-9 and TRBJ2-2; TRBD2 aligns across 8 bases. The ends lost 0 bases at V and 6 bases at J; junction bases unmatched: 0. This CDR3 is 14 amino acids long. CDR1 is SEHNR, CDR2 FQNEAQ, per germline (reference sequence). The CDR3 bases are TGTGCCAGCAGCTTAGCACTAGCGGCCGGGGAGCTGTTTTTT. This translates into CASSLALAAGELFF.

This chain uses TRBV9 with TRBJ2-3, with TRBD2 identical over 10 bases. With 0 bases clipped from V and 2 bases from J, the junction kept 3 bases outside the gene matches. CDR3 length: 16 residues. Germline CDR1 reads SGDLS; CDR2 reads YYNGEE. DNA for the CDR3: TGTGCCAGCAGCGTAGAAGCGGGAGGGTCCACAGATACGCAGTATTTT. Amino acid sequence: CASSVEAGGSTDTQYF. Together with reference TRBV9 and TRBJ2-3, the CDR3 gives the full variable domain: DSGVTQTPKHLITATGQRVTLRCSPRSGDLSVYWYQQSLDQGLQFLIQYYNGEERAKGNILERFSAQQFPDLHSELNLSSLELGDSALYFCASSVEAGGSTDTQYFGPGTRLTVL.

The chain joins TRBV5-6 to TRBJ2-1; no clear D gene. V was pared by 2 bases and J by 5 bases, with 8 bases between. The CDR3 length is 13 residues. Germline V gene data show CDR1 as SGHDT and CDR2 as YYEEEE. CDR3 sequence reads: CASSFPANNEQFF. The CDR3 DNA sequence: TGTGCCAGCAGCTTCCCAGCGAACAATGAGCAGTTCTTC.

CDR3 amino acids: CASSLDTGTGTYGYTF. The DNA of the CDR3 is TGTGCCAGCAGTCTAGATACCGGGACAGGGACATATGGCTACACCTTC. The chain employs TRBV28 and TRBJ1-2; 9 bases agree with TRBD1. The CDR3 runs 16 residues. Germline V gene data show CDR1 as MDHEN and CDR2 as SYDVKM. Trimming removed 5 bases from V and 5 bases from J; junction bases left unmatched: 12.

The chain recombines TRBV18 with TRBJ2-4; TRBD2 matches at 9 bases. This CDR3 comprises 14 residues. Germline CDR1 is KGHSH and CDR2 is LQKENI. V lost 3 bases and J lost 6; bases outside the gene matches: 3. CDR3 coding DNA: TGTGCCAGCTCACCTGCAGCGGGAGGAAACATTCAGTACTTC. Its translation: CASSPAAGGNIQYF.

This rearrangement joins TRBV5-1 to TRBJ2-7; D remains unclear. V was clipped by 4 bases and J by 3 bases, with 17 bases between them. CDR3 length: 15 amino acids. Germline V gene lookup returns CDR1 SGHRS and CDR2 YFSETQ. The CDR3 DNA is TGCGCCAGCAGCCTAGGAGTCCCCCCTCTCTACGAGCAGTACTTC. This encodes CASSLGVPPLYEQYF.

This sequence joins TRBV10-3 and TRBJ1-5, with D perhaps matching TRBD1 (6 bases). Trimming cost V 10 bases and J 0 bases, with 16 bases left between them. The germline V gene encodes CDR1 ENHRY and CDR2 SYGVKD. The CDR3 contains 15 residues. CDR3 protein: CATNQVGGSNQPQHF. In DNA, the CDR3 is TGTGCCACCAACCAGGTAGGGGGTAGCAATCAGCCCCAGCATTTT.

This chain links TRBV28 with TRBJ1-1; TRBD1 matches at 7 bases. CDR3 size: 15 residues. From germline, CDR1 is MDHEN and CDR2 SYDVKM. After removal of 6 bases from V and 1 base from J, the junction contained 8 bases not matched to a gene. The DNA for the CDR3 is TGTGCCAGCAGCGCCACAGGGGCCTGGAACACTGAAGCTTTCTTT. This codes for CASSATGAWNTEAFF.

This rearrangement joins TRBV28 to TRBJ2-1; possibly TRBD2 for D (6 bases). Germline V gives CDR1 MDHEN, CDR2 SYDVKM. The V gene lost 3 bases and the J gene lost 2 bases, with 11 bases spanning the gap. There are 15 residues in the CDR3. CDR3 sequence reads: CASSLEGVAYNEQFF. The CDR3 bases are TGTGCCAGCAGTTTGGAGGGAGTGGCCTACAATGAGCAGTTCTTC. Full variable domain (missing parts from reference TRBV28 and TRBJ2-1): DVKVTQSSRYLVKRTGEKVFLECVQDMDHENMFWYRQDPGLGLRLIYFSYDVKMKEKGDIPEGYSVSREKKERFSLILESASTNQTSMYLCASSLEGVAYNEQFFGPGTRLTVL.

This chain uses TRBV2 with TRBJ1-3; 8 bases are a match to TRBD1. V trimming: 10 bases; J trimming: 2 bases; junction bases outside the gene matches: 4. The V gene's germline CDR1 is SNHLY and CDR2 FYNNEI. The CDR3 has 13 amino acids. CDR3 bases: TGTGCCATCCCGGGACAGGCTGGAAACACCATATATTTT. It yields the protein CAIPGQAGNTIYF.

This rearrangement joins TRBV6-6 to TRBJ2-1; TRBD2 matches at 10 bases. This CDR3 comprises 16 residues. V was clipped by 4 bases and J by 4 bases; unmatched bases: 7. Germline V gene lookup returns CDR1 MNHNY and CDR2 SVGAGI (reference sequence). The CDR3 is CASSSRTSGTYNEQFF. CDR3 nucleotide sequence: TGTGCCAGCAGTTCTAGAACTAGCGGGACTTACAATGAGCAGTTCTTC.

This clone was seen many times. CDR3 coding DNA: TGTGCCAGCAGTGTCACAGGGAAGGGCGAAAAACTGTTTTTT. Its translation is CASSVTGKGEKLFF. V is TRBV28 and J is TRBJ1-4; perhaps TRBD1 as D (6 bases). The CDR3 runs 14 residues. In germline, CDR1 is MDHEN, CDR2 SYDVKM. Trimming pared 5 bases from V and 8 bases from J, leaving 15 bases between.